Shown below are 6 T cell receptor beta chains from a single sample sequenced in a study of T cell changes during pregnancy in multiple sclerosis. Produced via immunoSEQ multiplex PCR; TCRdb's table is partial and in-frame only. Among over 55,000 clones, 93% were seen once, and the ten largest hold around 1.8%. Specimen: peripheral blood, collected after pregnancy. The source of these receptors is a female donor with multiple sclerosis, enrolled in a pregnancy study.

The chain uses TRBV30 and TRBJ1-5; D not certain. Germline V CDR1 and CDR2: GTSNPN, SVGIG (reference sequence). The CDR3 totals 15 residues. V lost 3 bases to trimming and J lost 0 bases, with 12 bases between them. The CDR3 sequence is CAWREGVHSNQPQHF. CDR3 nucleotide sequence: TGTGCCTGGAGAGAGGGCGTTCATAGCAATCAGCCCCAGCATTTT.

The genes are TRBV27 and TRBJ2-7; weak D call: TRBD1 (6 bases). Trimming took off 3 bases at V and 1 base at J, with 7 bases between the two ends. CDR3 length: 13 amino acids. Germline V gene lookup returns CDR1 MNHEY and CDR2 SMNVEV (reference sequence). This CDR3 is CASSFQGSYEQYF. The CDR3, as DNA: TGTGCCAGCAGTTTCCAGGGGTCCTACGAGCAGTACTTC.

V gene TRBV27 combines with J gene TRBJ2-2, with D hard to call. This CDR3 is 13 amino acids long. The germline V gene has CDR1 MNHEY and CDR2 SMNVEV (reference sequence). The V gene lost 10 bases and the J gene lost 5 bases, with 14 bases spanning the gap. The CDR3 is CAIRSFVTGELFF. CDR3 DNA: TGTGCCATCAGATCGTTTGTAACCGGGGAGCTGTTTTTT.

V usage is TRBV5-8 and J usage is TRBJ2-1, with 9 nucleotides matching TRBD1. This CDR3 comprises 15 residues. Losses at the gene ends were 5 bases for V and 5 bases for J; bases not matched to a gene: 8. Per the germline V gene, CDR1 is SGHTS and CDR2 is YDEGEE. The chain's CDR3 is CASSLQGAPDNEQFF. CDR3 bases: TGTGCCAGCAGTCTACAGGGGGCGCCGGACAATGAGCAGTTCTTC.

This chain connects TRBV6-6 to TRBJ2-6, with no clear D. Per the germline V gene, CDR1 is MNHNY and CDR2 is SVGAGI (reference sequence). The length of the CDR3 is 16 residues. Trimming pared 5 bases from V and 0 bases from J, leaving 11 bases between. The CDR3 protein is CASSAEQFSGANVLTF. In DNA, the CDR3 is TGTGCCAGCAGTGCAGAACAGTTCTCTGGGGCCAACGTCCTGACTTTC.

This clone showed up just a few times. This chain uses TRBV5-1 with TRBJ1-1; possible D gene TRBD1, 5 bases. The CDR3 has 12 amino acids. The germline gives CDR1 SGHRS, CDR2 YFSETQ. Trimming cost V 4 bases and J 3 bases, with 7 bases left between them. CDR3 residues: CASSTTDTEAFF. The DNA of the CDR3 is TGCGCCAGCAGCACGACAGACACTGAAGCTTTCTTT.